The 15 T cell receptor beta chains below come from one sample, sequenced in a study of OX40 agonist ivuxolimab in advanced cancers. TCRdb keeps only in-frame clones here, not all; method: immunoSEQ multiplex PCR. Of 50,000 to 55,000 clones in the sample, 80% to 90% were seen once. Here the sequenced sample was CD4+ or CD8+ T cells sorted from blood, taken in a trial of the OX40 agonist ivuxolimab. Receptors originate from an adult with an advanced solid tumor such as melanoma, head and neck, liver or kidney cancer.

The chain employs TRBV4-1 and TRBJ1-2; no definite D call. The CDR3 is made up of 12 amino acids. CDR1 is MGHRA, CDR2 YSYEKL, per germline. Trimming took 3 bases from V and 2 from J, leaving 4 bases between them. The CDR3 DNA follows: TGCGCCAGCAGCCATGCAAACTATGGCTACACCTTC. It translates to CASSHANYGYTF.

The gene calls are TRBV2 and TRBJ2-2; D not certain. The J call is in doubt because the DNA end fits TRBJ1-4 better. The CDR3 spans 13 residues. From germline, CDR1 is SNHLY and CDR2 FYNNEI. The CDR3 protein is CASRSTKDPKLFF. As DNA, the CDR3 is TGTGCCAGCAGAAGCACCAAGGACCCAAAACTGTTTTTT.

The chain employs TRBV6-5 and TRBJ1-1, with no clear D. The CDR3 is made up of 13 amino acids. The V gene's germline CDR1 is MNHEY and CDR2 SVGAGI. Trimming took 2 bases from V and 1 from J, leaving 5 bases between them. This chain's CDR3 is CASSYGRNTEAFF. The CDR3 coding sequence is TGTGCCAGCAGTTACGGCAGGAACACTGAAGCTTTCTTT.

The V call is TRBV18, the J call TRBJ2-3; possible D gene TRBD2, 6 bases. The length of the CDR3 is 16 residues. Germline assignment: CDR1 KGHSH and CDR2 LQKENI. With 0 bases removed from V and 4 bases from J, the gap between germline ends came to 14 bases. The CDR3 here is CASSPPGTSSPDTQYF. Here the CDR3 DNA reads TGTGCCAGCTCACCACCCGGGACTTCCAGCCCAGATACGCAGTATTTT. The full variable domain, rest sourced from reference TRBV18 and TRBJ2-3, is NAGVMQNPRHLVRRRGQEARLRCSPMKGHSHVYWYRQLPEEGLKFMVYLQKENIIDESGMPKERFSAEFPKEGPSILRIQQVVRGDSAAYFCASSPPGTSSPDTQYFGPGTRLTVL.

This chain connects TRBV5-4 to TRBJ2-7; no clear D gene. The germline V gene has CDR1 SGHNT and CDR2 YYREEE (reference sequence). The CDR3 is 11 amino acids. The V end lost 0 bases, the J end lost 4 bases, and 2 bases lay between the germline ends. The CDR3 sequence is CASSLGYEQYF. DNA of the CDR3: TGTGCCAGCAGCTTGGGGTACGAGCAGTACTTC.

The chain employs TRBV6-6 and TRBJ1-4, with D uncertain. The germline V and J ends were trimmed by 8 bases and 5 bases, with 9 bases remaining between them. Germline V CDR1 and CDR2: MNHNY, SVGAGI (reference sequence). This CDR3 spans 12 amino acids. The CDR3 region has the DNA TGTGCCAGCGGAGGGTTAAATGAAAAACTGTTTTTT. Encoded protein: CASGGLNEKLFF.

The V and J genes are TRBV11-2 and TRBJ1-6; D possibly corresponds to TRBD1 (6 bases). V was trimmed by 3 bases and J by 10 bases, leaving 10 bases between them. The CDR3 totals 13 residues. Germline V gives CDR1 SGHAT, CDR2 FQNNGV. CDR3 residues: CASSFTGLSPLHF. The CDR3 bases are TGTGCCAGCAGCTTTACAGGGCTCTCACCCCTCCACTTT.

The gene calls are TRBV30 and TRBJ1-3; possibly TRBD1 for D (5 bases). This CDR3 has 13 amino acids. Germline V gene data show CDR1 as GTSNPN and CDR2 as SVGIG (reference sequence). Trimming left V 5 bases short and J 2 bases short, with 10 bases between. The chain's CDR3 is CAWRGAPGNTIYF. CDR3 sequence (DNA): TGTGCCTGGCGGGGCGCCCCTGGAAACACCATATATTTT. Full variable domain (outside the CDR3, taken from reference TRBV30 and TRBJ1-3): SQTIHQWPATLVQPVGSPLSLECTVEGTSNPNLYWYRQAAGRGLQLLFYSVGIGQISSEVPQNLSASRPQDRQFILSSKKLLLSDSGFYLCAWRGAPGNTIYFGEGSWLTVV.

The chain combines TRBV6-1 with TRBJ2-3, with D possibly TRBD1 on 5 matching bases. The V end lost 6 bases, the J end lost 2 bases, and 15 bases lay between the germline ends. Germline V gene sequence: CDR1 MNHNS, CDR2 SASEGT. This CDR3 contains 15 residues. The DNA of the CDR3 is TGTGCCAGCAGCGGTACAGGATATGCCACAGATACGCAGTATTTT. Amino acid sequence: CASSGTGYATDTQYF.

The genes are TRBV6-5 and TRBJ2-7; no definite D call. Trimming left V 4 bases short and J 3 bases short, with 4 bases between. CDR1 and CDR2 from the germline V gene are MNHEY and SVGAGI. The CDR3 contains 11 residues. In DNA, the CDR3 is TGTGCCAGCAGTTCCCTCTACGAGCAGTACTTC. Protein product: CASSSLYEQYF.

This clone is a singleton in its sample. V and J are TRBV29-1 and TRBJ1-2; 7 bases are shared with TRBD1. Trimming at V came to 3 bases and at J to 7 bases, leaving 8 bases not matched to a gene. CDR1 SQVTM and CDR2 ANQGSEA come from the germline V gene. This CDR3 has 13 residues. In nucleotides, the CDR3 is TGCAGCGTTGAGGGGTCAGGGGGGCTTGGCTACACCTTC. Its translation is CSVEGSGGLGYTF.

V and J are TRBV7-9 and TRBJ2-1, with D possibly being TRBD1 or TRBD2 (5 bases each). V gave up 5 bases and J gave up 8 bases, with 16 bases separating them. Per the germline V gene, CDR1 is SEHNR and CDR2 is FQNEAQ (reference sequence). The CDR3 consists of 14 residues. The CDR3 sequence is CASSLGRPLDEQFF. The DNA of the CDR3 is TGTGCCAGCAGCCTGGGACGGCCGTTGGATGAGCAGTTCTTC.

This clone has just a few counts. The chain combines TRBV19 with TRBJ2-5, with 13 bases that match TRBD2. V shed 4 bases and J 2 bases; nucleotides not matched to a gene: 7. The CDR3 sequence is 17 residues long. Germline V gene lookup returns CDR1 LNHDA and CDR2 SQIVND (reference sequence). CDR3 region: CASSTLAGGLRQETQYF. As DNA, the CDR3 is TGTGCCAGTAGTACACTAGCGGGGGGGCTCAGGCAAGAGACCCAGTACTTC.

The CDR3 loop is CASSSDRGTMNTEAFF. CDR3 in DNA: TGCGCCAGCAGCTCGGACAGGGGGACAATGAACACTGAAGCTTTCTTT. This chain joins TRBV4-1 and TRBJ1-1; 10 nucleotides match TRBD1. V lost 5 bases and J lost 0; bases outside the gene matches: 6. Germline V gene lookup returns CDR1 MGHRA and CDR2 YSYEKL. The CDR3 spans 16 residues.

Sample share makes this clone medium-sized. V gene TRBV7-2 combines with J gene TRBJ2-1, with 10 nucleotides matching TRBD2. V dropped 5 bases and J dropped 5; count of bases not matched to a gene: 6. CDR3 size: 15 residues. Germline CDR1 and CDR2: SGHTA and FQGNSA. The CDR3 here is CASSLSGGIHNEQFF. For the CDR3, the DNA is TGTGCCAGCAGCCTTAGCGGGGGGATCCACAATGAGCAGTTCTTC.